The 3 T cell receptor beta chains listed next were all sequenced from one sample in a study of beta chain features in type 1 diabetes. The study, taken as a whole, reports: In all four CD4+ subsets, TCRB CDR3 length was significantly, moderately reduced in type 1 diabetes.

The antigens for these receptors are not known. The authors reverse transcribed all of the isolated RNA, so sequencing captured expressed TCRB transcripts. TCRdb keeps only in-frame clones here, not all; method: immunoSEQ multiplex PCR. The sample has approximately 170,000 clones, approximately 7.8% seen once. The specimen sequenced was central memory CD4+ T cells from blood. These receptors were collected from a woman aged 40 to 55 with type 1 diabetes.

This clone was counted only a few times. V and J are TRBV2 and TRBJ1-2; no firm D call. With 8 bases removed from V and 4 bases from J, the gap between germline ends came to 11 bases. The CDR3 has 12 residues. Germline V gene lookup returns CDR1 SNHLY and CDR2 FYNNEI. In nucleotides, the CDR3 is TGTGCCAGCCGCAGCGGCCCCTATGGCTACACCTTC. As protein: CASRSGPYGYTF. Full variable domain (remainder filled in from reference TRBV2 and TRBJ1-2): EPEVTQTPSHQVTQMGQEVILRCVPISNHLYFYWYRQILGQKVEFLVSFYNNEISEKSEIFDDQFSVERPDGSNFTLKIRSTKLEDSAMYFCASRSGPYGYTFGSGTRLTVV.

This clone was counted a few times. The chain recombines TRBV29-1 with TRBJ1-1; unclear D gene. The CDR3 has 12 amino acids. Trimming left V 7 bases short and J 1 base short, with 10 bases between. CDR1 and CDR2 from the germline V gene are SQVTM and ANQGSEA. Written as DNA, the CDR3 is TGCAGCGCGGGAATGGCGAACACTGAAGCTTTCTTT. Amino acids: CSAGMANTEAFF.

The V and J genes are TRBV7-2 and TRBJ2-5, with D hard to call. The CDR3 length is 13 residues. The germline gives CDR1 SGHTA, CDR2 FQGNSA. The germline V and J ends were trimmed by 5 bases and 4 bases, with 11 bases remaining between them. The CDR3 nucleotides read TGTGCCAGCAGCCCCGGCGGTACAGAGACCCAGTACTTC. Translating it yields CASSPGGTETQYF.